This T cell receptor beta chain was recovered during a study of T cell repertoires in cytomegalovirus infection (dated by TCRdb to between 2017 and 2020). Describing the broader study: Donor HLA type was relevant to the analysis, because carriage of CMV infection together with the matching HLA type was indicated by public TCR beta signatures.

On this clonotype: This clone's antigen is unknown. Base quality data are lacking; no much larger clone is found one base away.

The full study reports these points: The ex vivo response was dominated by HLA-C-restricted CMV-specific TCR beta clonotypes, and the single most frequent clonotype in two of eight donors was supplied by these HLA-C-restricted clonotypes. In both this cohort and an independent approximately 400-donor cohort, the cumulative frequency of public TCR beta family members distinguished carriers of CMV infection plus the relevant HLA type.

Counted from cysteine to phenylalanine, this CDR3 has 14 amino acids. Just the 42-base CDR3 DNA is kept, in frame starting at base 1. Taken from the germline V gene, the CDR1 and CDR2 loops are SGHRS and YFSETQ. V lost 2 bases and J lost 3 bases; the stretch between them is 11 bases long. The sample was run on an Illumina HiSeq 1500. Clones were called with MiXCR by TCRdb after fastp trimmed the public reads at Q25, and only in-frame beta chains were retained. CDR3 protein sequences are deduplicated, and each keeps its most common genes and DNA. In all, the sample holds 150,000 to 200,000 distinct CDR3 sequences, and nearly 9.5% of those were seen once. The ten biggest clones cover about 4.6% of the sample.

Sample: PBMCs. The receptor was isolated from a human donor in good health (CMV status not recorded). Some clones in this sample may be carry-over from other donors' samples. The chain employs TRBV5-1 and TRBJ1-2; the D gene is possibly TRBD1, with 6 bases matching. The encoded CDR3 is CASSLRRQDYGYTF. DNA sequence: TGCGCCAGCAGCTTACGACGACAGGACTATGGCTACACCTTC.